A single T cell receptor (beta chain) is shown here with its context. The antigen is not known. The read halts 3 residues ahead of the CDR3 end, with the missing end drawn from the germline J gene. Repertoires were generated with immunoSEQ multiplex PCR, while TCRdb's copy carries only in-frame clones and drops some. This sample's table has around 16,000 clones. This specimen belongs to a study of T cells in women clearing cervical HPV infection. Study observations and caveats: Cases carried less TRBV6-7 than controls: about 0.1% versus 0.15%. Richness differences could reflect unmeasured T-cell content per sample.

V gave up 8 bases and J gave up 0 bases, with 11 bases separating them. The CDR3 is 14 amino acids. Germline V gene lookup returns CDR1 SGHVS and CDR2 FQNEAQ. The chain joins TRBV7-8 to TRBJ2-1, with no clear D. Sequencing was done on a sample of blood buffy coat. The clonotype originates from a woman between 18 and 75 years old with a cervical HPV16 infection that either progressed to CIN3+ or cleared (not recorded which). This CDR3 reads CASVRLSSYNEQFF. CDR3 bases read: TGTGCCAGCGTACGCCTTAGCTCCTACAATGAG.